One T cell receptor (beta chain) is described in this entry. This sample is part of a study of T cells in narcolepsy. V dropped 1 base and J dropped 5 bases, with 5 bases sitting between them. Looked up from germline, CDR1 is SGHNT and CDR2 is YENEEA. The CDR3 runs 13 residues. TCRdb keeps only in-frame clones here, not all; method: immunoSEQ multiplex PCR. The repertoire holds tens of thousands of clones, with 55% to 65% as singletons. The source material was memory (CD45RA-) CD4+ T cells from blood. The TCR comes from a human donor in good health. The V and J genes are TRBV11-3 and TRBJ2-2; the D is unclear. The CDR3 here is CASSLVRTGELFF. CDR3 nucleotides: TGTGCCAGCAGCTTAGTTAGGACCGGGGAGCTGTTTTTT.